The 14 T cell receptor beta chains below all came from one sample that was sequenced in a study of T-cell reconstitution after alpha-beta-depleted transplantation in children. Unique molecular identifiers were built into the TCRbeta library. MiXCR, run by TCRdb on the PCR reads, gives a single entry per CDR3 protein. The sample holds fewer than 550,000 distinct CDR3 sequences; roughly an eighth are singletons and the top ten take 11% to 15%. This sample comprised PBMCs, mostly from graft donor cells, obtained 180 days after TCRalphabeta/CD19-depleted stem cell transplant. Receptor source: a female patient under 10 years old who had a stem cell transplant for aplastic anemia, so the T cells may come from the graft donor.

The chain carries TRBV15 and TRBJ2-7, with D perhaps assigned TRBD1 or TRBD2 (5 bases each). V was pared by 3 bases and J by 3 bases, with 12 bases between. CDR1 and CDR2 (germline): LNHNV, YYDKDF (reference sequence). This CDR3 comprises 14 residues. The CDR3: CATSSMGEIYEQYF. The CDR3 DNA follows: TGTGCCACCAGCAGCATGGGGGAGATCTACGAGCAGTACTTC.

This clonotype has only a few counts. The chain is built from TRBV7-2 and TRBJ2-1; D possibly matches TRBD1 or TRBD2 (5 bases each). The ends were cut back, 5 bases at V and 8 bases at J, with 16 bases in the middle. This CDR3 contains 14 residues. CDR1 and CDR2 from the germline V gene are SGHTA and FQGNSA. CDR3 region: CASSPPGPVYEQFF. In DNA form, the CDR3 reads TGTGCCAGCAGCCCCCCGGGACCCGTCTATGAGCAGTTCTTC.

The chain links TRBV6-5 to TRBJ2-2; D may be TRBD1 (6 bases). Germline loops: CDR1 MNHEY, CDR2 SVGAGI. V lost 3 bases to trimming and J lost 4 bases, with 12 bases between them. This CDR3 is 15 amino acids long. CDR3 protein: CASSYKGGSTGELFF. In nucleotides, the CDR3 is TGTGCCAGCAGTTATAAAGGGGGAAGCACCGGGGAGCTGTTTTTT.

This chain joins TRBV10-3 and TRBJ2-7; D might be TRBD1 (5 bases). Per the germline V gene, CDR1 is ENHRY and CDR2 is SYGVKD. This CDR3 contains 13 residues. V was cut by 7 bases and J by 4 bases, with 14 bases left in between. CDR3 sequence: CAITRQLGYEQYV. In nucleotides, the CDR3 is TGTGCCATCACTAGACAGTTAGGGTACGAGCAGTACGTC.

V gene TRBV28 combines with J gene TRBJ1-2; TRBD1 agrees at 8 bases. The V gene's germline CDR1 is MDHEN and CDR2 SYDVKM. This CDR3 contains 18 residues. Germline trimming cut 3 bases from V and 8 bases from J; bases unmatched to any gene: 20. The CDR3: CASSFMRGRDRLSGGYTF. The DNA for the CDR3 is TGTGCCAGCAGTTTTATGAGGGGGAGGGACAGGCTCTCGGGAGGCTACACCTTC.

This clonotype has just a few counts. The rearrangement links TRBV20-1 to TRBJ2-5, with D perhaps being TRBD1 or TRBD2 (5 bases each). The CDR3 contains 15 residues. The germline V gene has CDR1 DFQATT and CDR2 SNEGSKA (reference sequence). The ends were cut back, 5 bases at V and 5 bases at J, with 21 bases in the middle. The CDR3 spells CSAGVRDLGRETQYF. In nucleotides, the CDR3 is TGCAGTGCTGGGGTCCGGGACCTCGGGCGGGAGACCCAGTACTTC.

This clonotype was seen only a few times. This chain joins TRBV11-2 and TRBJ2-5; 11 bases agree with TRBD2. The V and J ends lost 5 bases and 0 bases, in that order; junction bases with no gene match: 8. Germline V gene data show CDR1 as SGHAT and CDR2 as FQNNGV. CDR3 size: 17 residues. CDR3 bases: TGTGCCAGCAGCCAAGGGAGACTAGCGGGGAACCAAGAGACCCAGTACTTC. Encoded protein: CASSQGRLAGNQETQYF. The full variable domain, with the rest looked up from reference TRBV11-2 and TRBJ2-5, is EAGVAQSPRYKIIEKRQSVAFWCNPISGHATLYWYQQILGQGPKLLIQFQNNGVVDDSQLPKDRFSAERLKGVDSTLKIQPAKLEDSAVYLCASSQGRLAGNQETQYFGPGTRLLVL.

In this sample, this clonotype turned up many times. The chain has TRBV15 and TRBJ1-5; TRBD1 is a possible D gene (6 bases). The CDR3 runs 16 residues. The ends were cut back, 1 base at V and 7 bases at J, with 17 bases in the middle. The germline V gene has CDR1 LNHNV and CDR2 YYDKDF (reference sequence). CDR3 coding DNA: TGTGCCACCAGCAGAGGAACCACAGGGATACGGCAGCCCCAGCATTTT. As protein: CATSRGTTGIRQPQHF.

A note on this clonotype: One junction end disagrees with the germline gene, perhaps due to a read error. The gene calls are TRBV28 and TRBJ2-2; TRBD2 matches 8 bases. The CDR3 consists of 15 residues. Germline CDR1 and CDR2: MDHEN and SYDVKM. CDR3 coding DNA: TGTGCCAGCATCTCGGGGGGGACCCTTTACGGGGAGCAGTTTTTT. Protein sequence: CASISGGTLYGEQFF.

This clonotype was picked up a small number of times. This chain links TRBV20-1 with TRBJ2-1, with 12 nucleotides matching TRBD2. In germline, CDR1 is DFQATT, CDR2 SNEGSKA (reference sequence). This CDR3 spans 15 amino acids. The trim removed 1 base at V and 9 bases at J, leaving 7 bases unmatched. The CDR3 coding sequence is TGCAGTGCTAGAGCGTCTAGCGGGAGGGATCTTGAGCAGTTCTTC. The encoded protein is CSARASSGRDLEQFF.

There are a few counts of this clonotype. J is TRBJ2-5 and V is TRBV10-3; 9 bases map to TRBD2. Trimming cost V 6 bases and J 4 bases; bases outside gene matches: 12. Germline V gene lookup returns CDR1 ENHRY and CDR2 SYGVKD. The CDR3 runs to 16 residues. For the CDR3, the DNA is TGTGCCATCAGCGAAATAGCGGGAGCAGTGGGAGAGACCCAGTACTTC. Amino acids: CAISEIAGAVGETQYF.

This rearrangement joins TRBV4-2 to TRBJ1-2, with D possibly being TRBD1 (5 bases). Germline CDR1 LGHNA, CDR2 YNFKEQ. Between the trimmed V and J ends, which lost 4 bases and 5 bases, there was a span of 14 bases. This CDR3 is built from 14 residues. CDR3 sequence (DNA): TGTGCCAGCAGCCCTGGACAAACGGGTTATGGCTACACCTTC. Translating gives CASSPGQTGYGYTF.

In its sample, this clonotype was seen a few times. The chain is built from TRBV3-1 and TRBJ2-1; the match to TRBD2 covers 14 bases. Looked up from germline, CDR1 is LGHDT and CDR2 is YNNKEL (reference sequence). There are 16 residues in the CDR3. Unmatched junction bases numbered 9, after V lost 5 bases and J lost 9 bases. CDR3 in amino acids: CASSYPGLAGAGEQFF. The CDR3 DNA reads TGTGCCAGCAGCTACCCGGGACTAGCGGGAGCGGGTGAGCAGTTCTTC.

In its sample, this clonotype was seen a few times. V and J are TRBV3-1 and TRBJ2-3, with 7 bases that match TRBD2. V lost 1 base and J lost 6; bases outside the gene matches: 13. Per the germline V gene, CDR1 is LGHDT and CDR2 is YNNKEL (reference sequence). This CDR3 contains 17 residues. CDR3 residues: CASSQGGSSGRRDTQYF. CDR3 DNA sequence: TGTGCCAGCAGCCAAGGAGGGAGTTCCGGGAGGAGGGATACGCAGTATTTT.